The clone carrying this T cell receptor beta chain was observed a few times. Its antigen is as yet unknown. A second PCR, run for roughly 7 to 11 cycles, used a sample-barcoded 5' primer plus a J-beta primer mix. Each cDNA molecule carried a tag from a template-switch adaptor that contained 12 random nucleotides. Via MiXCR, TCRdb re-called the 5' RACE reads, giving one row per CDR3 protein. This table has hundreds of thousands of distinct CDR3 sequences, around 46% appearing once. This entry is derived from a study of blood T cells in healthy people across ages. About the study: Template switching recovered approximately one barcoded beta molecule for every two T cells.

V was pared by 2 bases and J by 4 bases, with 9 bases between. The CDR3 sequence is 13 residues long. Germline values: CDR1 DFQATT, CDR2 SNEGSKA (reference sequence). Roughly 10 milliliters of peripheral blood were drawn from each donor. Overall study findings and caveats: Any conclusive comparison of naive versus antigen-experienced cells was prevented by using unsorted PBMCs.

The TCR originated in a man aged 30 to 45 in good health. Sequencing used blood. The rearrangement links TRBV20-1 to TRBJ2-1; perhaps TRBD1 as D (6 bases). The CDR3 protein is CSARQDRYNEQFF. The CDR3 bases are TGCAGTGCTAGACAGGACAGATACAATGAGCAGTTCTTC.